This T cell receptor beta chain originates from a study of cytomegalovirus exposure and HLA in healthy donors. Study-level results: A likely sequencing artifact accounted for one observed cluster of highly shared sequence variants. The classifier reportedly diagnosed cytomegalovirus status with high sensitivity and specificity. Researchers reported in a later analysis that a missense DCLRE1C variant was tied to TCR beta V- and J-gene trimming.

The CDR3 runs 15 residues. Looked up from germline, CDR1 is ENHRY and CDR2 is SYGVKD. Trimming removed 6 bases from V and 0 bases from J, with 15 bases in between. As for this clone: Its antigen is currently unknown.

Both 60 Vbeta primers and 13 Jbeta primers went into the PCR. This table comes from immunoSEQ multiplex PCR, and its TCRdb copy is limited to in-frame clones, with some not included. The sample consists of roughly 180,000 clones, 80% to 90% of them appearing once. Likely unrecorded immune exposures existed in these nominally healthy donors. The rearrangement links TRBV10-3 to TRBJ2-7, with D possibly matching TRBD2 (5 bases). This sequence originates from a woman under 30 in good health and CMV-seronegative. The sample comprised PBMCs. CDR3 region: CAISLSGHSSYEQYF. The CDR3 nucleotides are TGTGCCATCAGCTTAAGCGGTCACAGCTCCTACGAGCAGTACTTC.